This T cell receptor beta chain was obtained from a study of T cells after yellow fever vaccination. In germline, CDR1 is MGHRA, CDR2 YSYEKL. The CDR3 covers 16 residues. Trimming took 2 bases from V and 6 from J; bases not matched to a gene: 3. MiXCR, applied by TCRdb to the 5' RACE reads, yields one record per CDR3 protein. The top ten clones hold about 15% of a sample with roughly 45,000 distinct CDR3 sequences, 6.5% to 8.5% of them seen once. The V gene is TRBV4-1, the J gene TRBJ2-2, with 13 nucleotides matching TRBD2. The receptor comes from a man aged 30-40 years who received the YFV17D yellow fever vaccine. The specimen comprised CD8+ T cells not binding an NS4B(214-222) dextramer, sorted from PBMCs, sampled 45 days after the yellow fever booster vaccination. In DNA, the CDR3 is TGCGCCAGCAGCCAAACGACTAGCGGGAGGTCCGGGGAGCTGTTTTTT. Translating gives CASSQTTSGRSGELFF.